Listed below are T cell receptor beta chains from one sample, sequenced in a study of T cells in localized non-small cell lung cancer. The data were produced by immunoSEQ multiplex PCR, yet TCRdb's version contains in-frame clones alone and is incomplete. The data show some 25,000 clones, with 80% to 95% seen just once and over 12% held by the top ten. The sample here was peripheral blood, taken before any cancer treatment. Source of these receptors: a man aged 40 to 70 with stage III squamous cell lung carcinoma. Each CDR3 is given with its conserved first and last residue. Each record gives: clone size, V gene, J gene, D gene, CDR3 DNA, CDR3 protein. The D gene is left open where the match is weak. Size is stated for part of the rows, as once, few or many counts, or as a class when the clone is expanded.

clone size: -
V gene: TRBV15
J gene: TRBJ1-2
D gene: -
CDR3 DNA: TGTGCCACCAGCACCGAAAGGACCGGGGCGGGCTACACCTTC
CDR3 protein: CATSTERTGAGYTF

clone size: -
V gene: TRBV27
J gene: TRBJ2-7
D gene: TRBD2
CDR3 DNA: TGTGCCAGCAAAGCTTGGGGGGGGACGGGGGAGCAGTACTTC
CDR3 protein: CASKAWGGTGEQYF

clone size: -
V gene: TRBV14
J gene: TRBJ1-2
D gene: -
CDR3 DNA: TGTGCCAGCAGCCAAGGTGGGGGCGGCTACACCTTC
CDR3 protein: CASSQGGGGYTF

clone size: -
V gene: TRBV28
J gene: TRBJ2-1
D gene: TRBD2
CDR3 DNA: TGTGCCGGCGGGGGGGACACCTACAATGAGCAGTTCTTC
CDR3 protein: CAGGGDTYNEQFF

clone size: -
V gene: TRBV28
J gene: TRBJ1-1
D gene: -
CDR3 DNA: TGTGCCAGCGGCACTGAAGCTTTCTTT
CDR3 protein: CASGTEAFF

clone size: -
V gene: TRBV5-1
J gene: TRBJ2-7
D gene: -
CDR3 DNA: TGCGCCAGCAGCTTGGGGAGTTTTCCCGAGCAGTACTTC
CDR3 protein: CASSLGSFPEQYF

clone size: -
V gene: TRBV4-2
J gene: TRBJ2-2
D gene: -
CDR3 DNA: TGTGCCAGCAGCCAAGAGGGCAGGGGATACGGGGAGCTGTTTTTT
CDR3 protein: CASSQEGRGYGELFF

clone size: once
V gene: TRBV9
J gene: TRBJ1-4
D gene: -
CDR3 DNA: TGTGCCAGCAGCGACCCCGGGAAACTGTTTTTT
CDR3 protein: CASSDPGKLFF

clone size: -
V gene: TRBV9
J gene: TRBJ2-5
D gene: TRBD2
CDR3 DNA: TGTGCCAGCAGCGCTCCCGGGGGACTAGCGCAATGGGAGACCCAGTACTTC
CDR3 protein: CASSAPGGLAQWETQYF

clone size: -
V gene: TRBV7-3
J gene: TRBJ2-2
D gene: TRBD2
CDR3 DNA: TGTGCCAGCAGCCTGGCTAGCGGGAGTGGAACCGGGGAGCTGTTTTTT
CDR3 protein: CASSLASGSGTGELFF

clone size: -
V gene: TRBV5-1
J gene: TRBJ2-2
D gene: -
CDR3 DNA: TGCGCCAGCAGCCGCCGGGACTCTCACACCGGGGAGCTGTTTTTT
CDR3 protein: CASSRRDSHTGELFF

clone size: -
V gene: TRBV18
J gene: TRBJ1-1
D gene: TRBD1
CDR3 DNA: TGTGCCAGCTCACCGGTCAAGGACAGGGGTGCTTTCTTT
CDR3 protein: CASSPVKDRGAFF

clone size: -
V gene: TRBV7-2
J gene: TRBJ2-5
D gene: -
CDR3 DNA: TGTGCCAGCAGCTTAGCGCAGGGAGAGACCCAGTACTTC
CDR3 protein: CASSLAQGETQYF

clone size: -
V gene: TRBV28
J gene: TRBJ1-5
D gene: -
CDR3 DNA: TGTGCCAGCAGTATTGAGGTTAGCAATCAGCCCCAGCATTTT
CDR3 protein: CASSIEVSNQPQHF

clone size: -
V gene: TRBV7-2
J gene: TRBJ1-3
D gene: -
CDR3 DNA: TGTGCCAGCAGCTTAGCGATGACGGCCTCTGGAAACACCATATATTTT
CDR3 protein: CASSLAMTASGNTIYF

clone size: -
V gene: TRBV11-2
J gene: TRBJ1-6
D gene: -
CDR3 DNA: TGTGCCAGCAGCTTAGAAAGGGGGTCTTCACCCCTCCACTTT
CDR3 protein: CASSLERGSSPLHF

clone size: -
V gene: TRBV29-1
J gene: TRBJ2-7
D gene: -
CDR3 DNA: TGCAGCGTCAAGACAGGCTTCGAGCAGTACTTC
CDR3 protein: CSVKTGFEQYF

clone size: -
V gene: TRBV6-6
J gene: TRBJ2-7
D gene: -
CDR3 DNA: TGTGCCATCGGACCCGACAGGATAATCTACGAGCAGTACTTC
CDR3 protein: CAIGPDRIIYEQYF

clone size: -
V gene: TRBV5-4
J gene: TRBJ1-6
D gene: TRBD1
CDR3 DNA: TGTGCCAGCAGCCACCCGGACAGGGTGGGTTCACCCCTCCACTTT
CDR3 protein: CASSHPDRVGSPLHF

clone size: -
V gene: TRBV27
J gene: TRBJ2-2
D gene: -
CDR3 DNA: TGTGCCAGCACCCCAAGGGGGGGGAACACCGGGGAGCTGTTTTTT
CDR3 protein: CASTPRGGNTGELFF

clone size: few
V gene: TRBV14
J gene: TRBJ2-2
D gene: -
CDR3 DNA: TGTGCCAGCAGCCCCGCCCCCTTGGGCGGCGGGGAGCTGTTTTTT
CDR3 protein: CASSPAPLGGGELFF

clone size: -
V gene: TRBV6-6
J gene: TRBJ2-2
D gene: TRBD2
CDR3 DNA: TGTGCCAGCAGTTACTCGTCTAGCGGCACCGGGGAGCTGTTTTTT
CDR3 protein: CASSYSSSGTGELFF

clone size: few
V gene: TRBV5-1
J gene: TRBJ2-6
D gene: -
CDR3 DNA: TGCGCCAGCAGCGACAGGGGGGCCAACGTCCTGACTTTC
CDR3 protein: CASSDRGANVLTF

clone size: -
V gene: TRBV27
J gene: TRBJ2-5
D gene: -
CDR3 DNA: TGTGCCAGCACCCCCGCCCGAAAGAGACAAGAGACCCAGTACTTC
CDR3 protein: CASTPARKRQETQYF

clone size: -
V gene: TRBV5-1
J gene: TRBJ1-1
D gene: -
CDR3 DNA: TGCGCCAGCAGCTTGGGGTTTGGTGGACGTAAGAACACTGAAGCTTTCTTT
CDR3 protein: CASSLGFGGRKNTEAFF

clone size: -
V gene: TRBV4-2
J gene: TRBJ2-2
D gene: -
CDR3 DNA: TGTGCCAGCAGCCAATGGTGGACAGCAAACACCGGGGAGCTGTTTTTT
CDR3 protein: CASSQWWTANTGELFF

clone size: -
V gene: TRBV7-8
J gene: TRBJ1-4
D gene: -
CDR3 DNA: TGTGCCAGCAGCCGAAACGGAGGGAACAATGAAAAACTGTTTTTT
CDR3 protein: CASSRNGGNNEKLFF

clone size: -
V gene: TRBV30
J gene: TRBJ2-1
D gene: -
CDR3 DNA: TGTGCCTGGAGTGTACTTAGCCCGAATGAGCAGTTCTTC
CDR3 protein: CAWSVLSPNEQFF

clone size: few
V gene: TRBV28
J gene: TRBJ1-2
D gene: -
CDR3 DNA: TGTGCCAGCAGCCCGGGGGGAGTGGCCTATGACACCTTC
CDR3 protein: CASSPGGVAYDTF

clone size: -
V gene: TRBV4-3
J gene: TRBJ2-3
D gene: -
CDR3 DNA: TGCGCCAGCAGCCAAGACTTAGTTTCGAGGGGCGGGGATACGCAGTATTTT
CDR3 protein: CASSQDLVSRGGDTQYF

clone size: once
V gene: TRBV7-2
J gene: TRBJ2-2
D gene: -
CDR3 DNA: TGTGCCAGCAGTCCCGTGGCGAACACCGGGGAGCTGTTTTTT
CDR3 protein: CASSPVANTGELFF

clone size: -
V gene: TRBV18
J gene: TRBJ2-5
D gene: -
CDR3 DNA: TGTGCCAGCTGGGGCCCCATCAGCGGCCAAGAGACCCAGTACTTC
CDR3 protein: CASWGPISGQETQYF

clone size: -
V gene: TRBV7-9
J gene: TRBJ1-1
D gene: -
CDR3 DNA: TGTGCCAGCAGCTTTCCCCGGGACAAACTGAACACTGAAGCTTTCTTT
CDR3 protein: CASSFPRDKLNTEAFF

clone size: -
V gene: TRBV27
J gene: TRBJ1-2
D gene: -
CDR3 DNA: TGTGCCAGCGGACGCAGAGGGCGGGATGGCTACACCTTC
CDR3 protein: CASGRRGRDGYTF

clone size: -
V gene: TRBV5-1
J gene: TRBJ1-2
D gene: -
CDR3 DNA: TGCGCCAGCAGCTTGCCAGGGGCAGGGCAAGGCTACACCTTC
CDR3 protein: CASSLPGAGQGYTF

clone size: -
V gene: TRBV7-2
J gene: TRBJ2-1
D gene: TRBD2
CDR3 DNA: TGTGCCAGCAGCTCCCGACTAGCGGGAGTGTACAATGAGCAGTTCTTC
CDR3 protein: CASSSRLAGVYNEQFF

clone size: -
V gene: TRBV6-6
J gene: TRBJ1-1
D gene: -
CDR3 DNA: TGTGCCAGCGCCCCCTTTGGGAAAACTGAAGCTTTCTTT
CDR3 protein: CASAPFGKTEAFF

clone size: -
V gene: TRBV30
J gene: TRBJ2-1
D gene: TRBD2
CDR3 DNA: TGTGCCTGCAGAAAAGCGGGGGGATACAATGAGCAGTTCTTC
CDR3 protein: CACRKAGGYNEQFF

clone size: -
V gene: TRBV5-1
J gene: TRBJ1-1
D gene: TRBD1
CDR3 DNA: TGCGCCAGCAGCATGGGACAGGGAGGCAACACTGAAGATTTCTTT
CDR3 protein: CASSMGQGGNTEDFF

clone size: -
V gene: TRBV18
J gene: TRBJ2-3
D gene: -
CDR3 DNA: TGTGCCAGCTCCCCTATTGGGGGGGGGCCAGATACGCAGTATTTT
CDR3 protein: CASSPIGGGPDTQYF

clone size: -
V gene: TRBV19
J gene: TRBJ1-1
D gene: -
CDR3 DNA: TGTGCCAGTAGTATAGATCGGACAGTGAAAGCTTTCTTT
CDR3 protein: CASSIDRTVKAFF

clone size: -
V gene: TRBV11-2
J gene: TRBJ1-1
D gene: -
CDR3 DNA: TGTGCCAGCAGCTTAGATTTTGGGAACACTGAAGCTTTCTTT
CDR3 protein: CASSLDFGNTEAFF

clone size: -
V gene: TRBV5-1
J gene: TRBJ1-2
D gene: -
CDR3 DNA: TGCGCCAGCAGCCGGGGGGCCTGGGAGGACTATGGCTACACCTTC
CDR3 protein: CASSRGAWEDYGYTF